At least ten counts were recorded for the clone carrying this T cell receptor (beta chain). Template-switching 5'RACE yielded the TCR cDNA; a universal primer site and UMIs were added in the process. MiXCR was run by TCRdb on the 5' RACE reads, yielding one entry per CDR3 protein. The sample lists about 45,000 distinct CDR3 sequences, roughly 7.1% seen once, with around 16% in the top ten. Per the germline V gene, CDR1 is LNHNV and CDR2 is YYDKDF (reference sequence). V lost 6 bases and J lost 6, with 15 bases in between. This CDR3 is 13 amino acids long. This entry comes from a study of T cells after yellow fever vaccination. Turning to the study itself: The SMART-Seq v4 Ultra Low Input method served to prepare the low-cell-number fractions. Study-wide results and limits: Highly abundant clonotypes carried over from the bulk population could end up in FACS-sorted repertoires as contaminants. Clones that expanded after primary vaccination mostly reappeared after the booster (nearly 98% CD4, 70% to 90% CD8).

This specimen consisted of CD8+ T cells not binding an NS4B(214-222) dextramer, sorted from PBMCs, obtained 45 days after the yellow fever booster vaccination. The sequence came from a man aged 25 to 45 who received the YFV17D yellow fever vaccine. The V call is TRBV15, the J call TRBJ2-7; a weak D match, TRBD2 (6 bases). The CDR3, as DNA: TGTGCCACCAGTACGGGAGACTGGCTCGAGCAGTACTTC. Encoded protein: CATSTGDWLEQYF.